This is a list of T cell receptor beta chains from one sample in a study of cytomegalovirus exposure and HLA in healthy donors. The repertoire was sequenced with immunoSEQ multiplex PCR; TCRdb's copy has only in-frame clones and lacks some. The sample shows a few hundred thousand clones, 88% of them seen only once. Sequencing used PBMCs. These TCRs come from a man under 40 in good health and CMV-seronegative. CDR3s include the opening cysteine and the closing phenylalanine or tryptophan. Expanded clones are given a class, and other clones once, few, many or no size at all.

size | V | CDR3
- | TRBV19 | CASRKTSGGANTGELFF
- | TRBV7-2 | CASSDWTGGVKTQYF
once | TRBV5-4 | CASSRSRGGDYGYTF
- | TRBV7-9 | CASSFGLAGIIGELFF
- | TRBV9 | CASSTLTGNQETQYF
- | TRBV5-4 | CASSSMTGSHYGYTF
- | TRBV6-1 | CASSEATGASGANVLTF
- | TRBV2 | CASMEDSGGVSEQFF
- | TRBV27 | CASSSRDRVPEAFF
- | TRBV10-1 | CASSREGIETDTQYF
- | TRBV6-5 | CASSYRSGLSYNEQFF
- | TRBV5-1 | CASSLGLVGDEQFF